This T cell receptor gamma chain is from a study of γδ T cells in repeated Plasmodium falciparum infection. On this clone itself: The protein recorded in TCRdb matches a much larger clone and deviates from this DNA's translation at residue 15, suggesting a read error; the protein here is obtained by translating the DNA.

CDR1 is GITISATS, CDR2 ISYDGTV, per germline (reference sequence). The CDR3 is 17 amino acids. TCRdb processed the multiplex PCR reads again with the CATT caller. Of 25,000 to 30,000 gamma-chain clones listed, less than 3.5% are singletons. Vgamma9/Vdelta2+ and Vdelta2-negative gammadelta T cells were flow-sorted from PBMC for bulk sequencing. This sequence originates from a pool of human donors (malaria-infected and uninfected, not separated). For the V gene the call is TRGV9; the J gene has no call. The specimen was gamma-delta T cells from blood. The CDR3 here is CALWEVHSELGKKIRVF. CDR3 DNA sequence: TGTGCCTTGTGGGAGGTCCACTCGGAGTTGGGCAAAAAAATCAGGGTATTT.